Listed here are 14 T cell receptor beta chains from one sample, sequenced in a study of response to subunit inactivated influenza vaccine. A single record per CDR3 protein comes from TCRdb applying MiXCR to the RT-PCR reads. Among over 400,000 distinct CDR3 sequences listed, approximately 11% were seen once. This sample comprised PBMCs from blood, obtained more than 35 days after vaccination. Source of these receptors: a middle-aged man who received an inactivated influenza vaccine.

There are many counts of this clonotype. The chain combines TRBV5-6 with TRBJ1-6, with 9 bases aligning to TRBD1. Unmatched junction bases numbered 6, after V lost 1 base and J lost 7 bases. This CDR3 has 16 amino acids. Germline CDR1 is SGHDT and CDR2 is YYEEEE. CDR3 nucleotide sequence: TGTGCCAGCAGCTTGTCACAGGGGGCGTACAATTCACCCCTCCACTTT. It codes for CASSLSQGAYNSPLHF.

The chain is built from TRBV7-9 and TRBJ1-2; 9 bases agree with TRBD1. CDR3 length: 16 residues. Trimming took 9 bases from V and 4 from J; bases not matched to a gene: 15. CDR1 and CDR2 from the germline V gene are SEHNR and FQNEAQ (reference sequence). DNA for the CDR3: TGTGCCAGTTGGGGGGGACAGGGTCTGATAAGCTATGGCTACACCTTC. This sequence encodes CASWGGQGLISYGYTF.

The sample holds a few counts of this clonotype. The CDR3 DNA sequence: TGTGCCAGCAAGCTAAACTCCGGGACGCCCGGGGAGCTGTTTTTT. Residues: CASKLNSGTPGELFF. The rearrangement joins TRBV6-1 to TRBJ2-2, with D possibly called TRBD1 or TRBD2 (5 bases each). The CDR3 is 15 residues long. Germline CDR1 reads MNHNS; CDR2 reads SASEGT. The V end lost 7 bases, the J end lost 6 bases, and 18 bases lay between the germline ends.

The CDR3: CSAKVGGVSQPQHF. The CDR3 region has the DNA TGCAGTGCTAAGGTTGGCGGTGTTTCTCAGCCCCAGCATTTT. This rearrangement joins TRBV20-1 to TRBJ1-5, with D unclear. The CDR3 is 14 residues long. The ends were cut back, 4 bases at V and 6 bases at J, with 16 bases in the middle. From germline, CDR1 is DFQATT and CDR2 SNEGSKA (reference sequence).

The sample holds many counts of this clonotype. The V and J genes are TRBV5-1 and TRBJ2-2, with no clear D. The length of the CDR3 is 14 residues. The V end lost 2 bases, the J end lost 4 bases, and 9 bases lay between the germline ends. The germline gives CDR1 SGHRS, CDR2 YFSETQ. The CDR3 DNA follows: TGCGCCAGCAGCTTTGGAGAGCCCACCGGGGAGCTGTTTTTT. Its protein product is CASSFGEPTGELFF.

This clonotype appeared a few times. The chain combines TRBV11-2 with TRBJ2-7; no clear D. The germline V gene encodes CDR1 SGHAT and CDR2 FQNNGV. The CDR3 runs to 13 residues. Trimming shortened V by 0 bases and J by 4 bases, and 7 bases separated the two germline ends. CDR3: CASSLESHYEQYF. DNA of the CDR3: TGTGCCAGCAGCTTAGAGTCTCATTACGAGCAGTACTTC.

This clonotype has a handful of counts. This chain uses TRBV6-2 or TRBV6-3 with TRBJ2-2; TRBD2 matches at 7 bases. V was clipped by 2 bases and J by 2 bases; unmatched bases: 11. The CDR3 covers 18 residues. CDR1 MNHEY and CDR2 SVGEGT come from the germline V gene. The CDR3 DNA reads as TGTGCCAGCAGTTACCCGATCGGTGGGAGGGCTAACACCGGGGAGCTGTTTTTT. Protein: CASSYPIGGRANTGELFF.

The chain recombines TRBV10-3 with TRBJ2-7, with a possible D match to TRBD1 (6 bases). CDR1 and CDR2 from the germline V gene are ENHRY and SYGVKD. This CDR3 is 15 amino acids long. The V gene lost 3 bases and the J gene lost 2 bases, with 14 bases spanning the gap. The CDR3 sequence is CAISEGVAGAYEQYF. The CDR3 coding sequence is TGTGCCATCAGTGAAGGGGTGGCAGGGGCCTACGAGCAGTACTTC.

V gene TRBV12-3 or TRBV12-4 combines with J gene TRBJ2-5, with D possibly matching TRBD1 (6 bases). This CDR3 is 15 amino acids long. Trimming pared 7 bases from V and 4 bases from J, leaving 19 bases between. The CDR3 DNA is TGTGCCAGCAAGCATACGGACAGTAGTGCAGAGACCCAGTACTTC. Amino acid sequence: CASKHTDSSAETQYF.

This clonotype came up a few times. The CDR3 is CASSPRPTGSSYEQYF. The CDR3 bases are TGTGCCAGCAGCCCCCGTCCGACAGGGAGCTCCTACGAGCAGTACTTC. V gene TRBV11-2 combines with J gene TRBJ2-7; 7 bases agree with TRBD1. CDR1 is SGHAT and CDR2 is FQNNGV in the germline V gene. V dropped 5 bases and J dropped 0; count of bases not matched to a gene: 10. CDR3 length: 16 residues.

This clonotype was recorded many times. V gene TRBV5-1 combines with J gene TRBJ1-1; TRBD1 agrees at 7 bases. V lost 2 bases to trimming and J lost 7 bases; unmatched junction nucleotides: 5. Germline values: CDR1 SGHRS, CDR2 YFSETQ. This CDR3 has 13 residues. CDR3 nucleotides: TGCGCCAGCAGCTTCGAGGGGGCAGGTGAAGCTTTCTTT. It codes for CASSFEGAGEAFF.

This clonotype was seen many times. The rearrangement links TRBV12-3 or TRBV12-4 to TRBJ1-3; D is possibly TRBD1 (5 bases). Trimming took off 5 bases at V and 7 bases at J, with 15 bases between the two ends. The CDR3 spans 14 residues. The CDR3 sequence is CASSDGTRRNTIYF. As DNA, the CDR3 is TGTGCCAGCAGTGACGGGACTCGGCGGAACACCATATATTTT.

This clonotype was seen a handful of times. The chain employs TRBV2 and TRBJ2-3; 7 nucleotides agree with TRBD1. The CDR3 is 14 residues long. CDR1 and CDR2 (germline): SNHLY, FYNNEI. V shed 3 bases and J 4 bases; nucleotides not matched to a gene: 4. The CDR3 region is CASSERGHADTQYF. The CDR3 coding sequence is TGTGCCAGCAGTGAGAGGGGGCATGCAGATACGCAGTATTTT.

V and J are TRBV20-1 and TRBJ2-7; D remains unclear. Trimming took off 2 bases at V and 2 bases at J, with 13 bases between the two ends. This CDR3 has 14 residues. From germline, CDR1 is DFQATT and CDR2 SNEGSKA (reference sequence). This CDR3 reads CSARTRARPYEQYF. DNA of the CDR3: TGCAGTGCTAGAACACGGGCAAGACCCTACGAGCAGTACTTC.